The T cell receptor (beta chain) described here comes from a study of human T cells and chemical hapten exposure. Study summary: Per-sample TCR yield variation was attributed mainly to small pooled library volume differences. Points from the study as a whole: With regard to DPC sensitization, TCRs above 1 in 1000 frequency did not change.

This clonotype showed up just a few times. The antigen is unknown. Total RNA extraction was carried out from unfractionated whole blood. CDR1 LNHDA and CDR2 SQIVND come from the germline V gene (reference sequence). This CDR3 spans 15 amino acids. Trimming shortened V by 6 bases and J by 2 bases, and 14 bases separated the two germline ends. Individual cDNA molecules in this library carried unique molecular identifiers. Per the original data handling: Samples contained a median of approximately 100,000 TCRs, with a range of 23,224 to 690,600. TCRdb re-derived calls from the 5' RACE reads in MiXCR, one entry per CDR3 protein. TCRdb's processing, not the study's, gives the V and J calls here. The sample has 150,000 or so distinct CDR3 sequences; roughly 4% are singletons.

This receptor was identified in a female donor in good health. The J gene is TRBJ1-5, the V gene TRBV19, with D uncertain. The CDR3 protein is CASSKGGLGNQPQHF. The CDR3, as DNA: TGTGCCAGTAGCAAGGGTGGGCTCGGCAATCAGCCCCAGCATTTT.